This entry concerns a single T cell receptor (beta chain). Generated by immunoSEQ multiplex PCR, the TCRdb table keeps only in-frame clones and is missing some. The data hold tens of thousands of clones, with about 83% observed a single time. This sample was included in a study of ipilimumab plus nivolumab after autologous stem cell transplantation. Turning to the study itself: Median doses per patient: roughly five ipilimumab, about 8 nivolumab.

Patients got ipilimumab 1 mg/kg beginning 14 to 28 days post-transplant. The sequencing here drew on PBMCs, taken in a trial of ipilimumab plus nivolumab as post-transplant consolidation. The clonotype was recovered from a male donor with diffuse large B-cell lymphoma.

CDR3 nucleotides: TGTGCCATCAGCCCTAGCGGGGGGGCCCCAGAGACCCAGTACTTC. As protein: CAISPSGGAPETQYF. The chain has TRBV10-3 and TRBJ2-5; 12 bases align to TRBD2. The CDR3 totals 15 residues. V dropped 6 bases and J dropped 4; count of bases not matched to a gene: 6. From germline, CDR1 is ENHRY and CDR2 SYGVKD.